This T cell receptor beta chain was obtained from a study of cytomegalovirus exposure and HLA in healthy donors. Notes on the study in general: TCR sequences were mostly rare, though some public TCRs occurred in many donors. Cytomegalovirus status was reportedly diagnosed by the classifier with high sensitivity and specificity. A later analysis found first-cohort TCR clusters tended to co-occur in the 110 or so validation repertoires. Specificity of a few CMV-associated chains for CMV antigens was verified in vitro.

J lost 1 base, V lost 8 bases, and 4 bases had no gene match. In germline, CDR1 is MGHDK, CDR2 SYGVNS. CDR3 length: 13 amino acids. A note on this clone: Its antigen is unknown.

Clones were read by immunoSEQ multiplex PCR, and TCRdb kept only the in-frame ones, dropping some. The sample includes over 150,000 clones, about 79% seen only once; the top ten take under 15%. Sequencing was done on a sample of PBMCs. The TCR was taken from a woman in her twenties or thirties in good health and CMV-seropositive. The V gene is TRBV25-1, the J gene TRBJ2-7, with 8 bases aligning to TRBD1. This chain's CDR3 is CASAGTGSYEQYF. The CDR3 bases are TGTGCCAGCGCCGGGACAGGTTCCTACGAGCAGTACTTC.